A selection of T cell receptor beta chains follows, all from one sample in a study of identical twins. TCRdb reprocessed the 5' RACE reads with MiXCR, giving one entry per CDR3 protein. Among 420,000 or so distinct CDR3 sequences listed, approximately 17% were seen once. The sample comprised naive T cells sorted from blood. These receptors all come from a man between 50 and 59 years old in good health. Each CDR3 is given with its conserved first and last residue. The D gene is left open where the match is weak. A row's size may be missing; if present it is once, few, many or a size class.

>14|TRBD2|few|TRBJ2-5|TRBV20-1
TGCAGTGCTGTCCAGACTAGCGTCGGTGAGACCCAGTACTTC
CSAVQTSVGETQYF
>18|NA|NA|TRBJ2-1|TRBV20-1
TGCAGTGCTAGAGGGGCCCAGGTCCTTCTCAAAGGTTACAATGAGCAGTTCTTC
CSARGAQVLLKGYNEQFF
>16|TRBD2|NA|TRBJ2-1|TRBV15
TGTGCCACCTGTGAGACGGGGGGGGGCCTCTACAATGAGCAGTTCTTC
CATCETGGGLYNEQFF
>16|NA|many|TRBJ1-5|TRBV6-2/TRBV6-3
TGTGCCAGCAGACGCCGGCGGGGGGCGGCGGGTCAGCCCCAGCATTTT
CASRRRRGAAGQPQHF
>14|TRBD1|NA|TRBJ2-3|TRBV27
TGTGCCAGCAGCGGGACAGCCATCTCAGATACGCAGTATTTT
CASSGTAISDTQYF
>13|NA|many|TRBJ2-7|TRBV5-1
TGCGCCAGCAGCTTGGAAGGGCGCTACGAGCAGTACTTC
CASSLEGRYEQYF
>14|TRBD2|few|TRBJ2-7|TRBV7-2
TGTGCCAGCAGCTTTGGCGGGAGGGTCTACGAGCAGTACTTC
CASSFGGRVYEQYF
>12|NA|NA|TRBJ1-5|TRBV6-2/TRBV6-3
TGTGCCAGCAGTCCTAGCAATCAGCCCCAGCATTTT
CASSPSNQPQHF
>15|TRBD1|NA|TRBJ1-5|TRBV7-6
TGTGCCTCATCGGCGGGGACAGGGGGCACTCAGCCCCAGCATTTT
CASSAGTGGTQPQHF
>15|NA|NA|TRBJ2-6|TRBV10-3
TGTGCCATCAGTGAGTCTGGGGCTGGGGCCAACGTCCTGACTTTC
CAISESGAGANVLTF
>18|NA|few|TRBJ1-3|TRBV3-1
TGTGCCAGCAGCTCCTCCCCGGGTGGTGGAAGCTCTGGAAACACCATATATTTT
CASSSSPGGGSSGNTIYF
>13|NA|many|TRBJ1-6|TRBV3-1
TGTGCCAGCAGTCGGGGGGTTGGTTCACCCCTCCACTTT
CASSRGVGSPLHF
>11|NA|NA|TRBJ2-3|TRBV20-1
TGCAGTGCTAGATTCACAGATACGCAGTATTTT
CSARFTDTQYF
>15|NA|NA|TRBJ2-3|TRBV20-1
TGCAGTGCTCTCGGGGTAGCGTCACGCACAGATACGCAGTATTTT
CSALGVASRTDTQYF
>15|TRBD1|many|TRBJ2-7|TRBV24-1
TGTGCCACCAGTGATTCGCGACAGGGGACCTACGAGCAGTACTTC
CATSDSRQGTYEQYF
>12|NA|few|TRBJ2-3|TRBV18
TGTGCCAGCTCACCGACCCAAGATACGCAGTATTTT
CASSPTQDTQYF
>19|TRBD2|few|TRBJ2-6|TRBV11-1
TGTGCCAGCAGCTACCCGACTAGCGGGGGAAAATCGGGGGCCAACGTCCTGACTTTC
CASSYPTSGGKSGANVLTF
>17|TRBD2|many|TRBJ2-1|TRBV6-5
TGTGCCAGCAGTTACTCGAGCCCAGCGGGAGTGCGGAATGAGCAGTTCTTC
CASSYSSPAGVRNEQFF
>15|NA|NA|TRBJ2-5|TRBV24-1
TGTGCCACCAGTGATTACAGGACAACGCAAGAGACCCAGTACTTC
CATSDYRTTQETQYF
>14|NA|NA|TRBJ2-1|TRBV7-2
TGTGCCAGCAGCACAAGGACACCGCAGATTGAGCAGTTCTTC
CASSTRTPQIEQFF
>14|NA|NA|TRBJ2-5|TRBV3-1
TGTGCCAGCAGCCAAGAGCACGGACAAGAGACCCAGTACTTC
CASSQEHGQETQYF
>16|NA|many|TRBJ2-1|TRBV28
TGTGCCAGCAGTTTTGGGTTGGCGGAATTCTACAATGAGCAGTTCTTC
CASSFGLAEFYNEQFF
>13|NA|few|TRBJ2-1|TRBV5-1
TGCGCCAGCAGCTTCAGGCTTAACAATGAGCAGTTCTTC
CASSFRLNNEQFF
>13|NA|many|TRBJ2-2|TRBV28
TGTGCCACCACCGGGACAAACACCGGGGAGCTGTTTTTT
CATTGTNTGELFF
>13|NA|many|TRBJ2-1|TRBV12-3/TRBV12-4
TGTGCCAGCAGTTTTACTACAGGGAATGAGCAGTTCTTC
CASSFTTGNEQFF
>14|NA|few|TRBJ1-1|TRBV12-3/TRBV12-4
TGTGCCAGCAGTTTAGGAGCAGGGAACACTGAAGCTTTCTTT
CASSLGAGNTEAFF
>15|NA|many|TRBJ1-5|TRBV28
TGTGCCAGCAGTTTAAGGACCGGAGGGGTGCAGCCCCAGCATTTT
CASSLRTGGVQPQHF
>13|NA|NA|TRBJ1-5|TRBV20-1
TGCAGTGCTAGAGATGGGCCGCTGCGGCCCCAGCATTTT
CSARDGPLRPQHF
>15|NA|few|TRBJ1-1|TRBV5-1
TGCGCCAGCAGCAACTCTTCCTCGGGAGTCACTGAAGCTTTCTTT
CASSNSSSGVTEAFF
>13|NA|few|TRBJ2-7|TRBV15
TGTGCCACCAGTCAAGGAATGGGGGACGAGCAGTACTTC
CATSQGMGDEQYF
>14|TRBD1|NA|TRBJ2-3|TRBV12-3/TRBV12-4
TGTGCCAGCACCCCGGGACAGCACACAGATACGCAGTATTTT
CASTPGQHTDTQYF
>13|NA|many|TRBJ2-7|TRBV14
TGTGCCAGCAGCCAACTGGATTCCTACGAGCAGTACTTC
CASSQLDSYEQYF
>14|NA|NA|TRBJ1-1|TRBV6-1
TGTGCCAGCAGCCCCAGGGCCCAGAACACTGAAGCTTTCTTT
CASSPRAQNTEAFF
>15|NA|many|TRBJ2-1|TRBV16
TGTGCCAGCAGCCAATCGTTTCAGGTGAACAATGAGCAGTTCTTC
CASSQSFQVNNEQFF
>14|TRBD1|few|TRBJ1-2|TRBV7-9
TGTGCCAGCAGCTTGACAGGGGGCTTTTATGGCTACACCTTC
CASSLTGGFYGYTF